Each of the 30 T cell receptor beta chains below was sequenced from the same sample in a study of blood T cell repertoires in COVID-19. TCRdb's copy holds only in-frame clones and misses some; the assay was immunoSEQ multiplex PCR. Of some 370,000 clones in the sample, around 87% were seen once. The source material was peripheral blood. These receptors all come from a woman aged 25-40 years with COVID-19, enrolled during active disease.

This clone was detected once. This chain joins TRBV11-2 and TRBJ2-3; 8 positions match TRBD2. Germline V lookup: CDR1 SGHAT, CDR2 FQNNGV. The CDR3 spans 18 residues. The V gene end was trimmed by 5 bases and the J gene end by 0 bases; junction bases not matched to a gene: 13. CDR3 sequence reads: CASSIIAGWASSTDTQYF. CDR3 coding DNA: TGTGCCAGCAGCATCATAGCGGGATGGGCCTCTAGCACAGATACGCAGTATTTT.

In this sample, this clone turned up once. The chain recombines TRBV19 with TRBJ1-5; the match to TRBD1 covers 8 bases. V dropped 5 bases and J dropped 2; count of bases not matched to a gene: 8. The CDR3 consists of 16 residues. Germline V CDR1 and CDR2: LNHDA, SQIVND (reference sequence). CDR3 coding DNA: TGTGCCAGTAGTCGAAGTGGACAGGGACGCAATCAGCCCCAGCATTTT. This translates into CASSRSGQGRNQPQHF.

The chain employs TRBV9 and TRBJ2-7; 8 bases are a match to TRBD2. The ends lost 0 bases at V and 2 bases at J; junction bases unmatched: 4. Germline lookup yields CDR1 SGDLS and CDR2 YYNGEE. The CDR3 consists of 15 residues. CDR3 in amino acids: CASSVGRAGAYEQYF. In DNA form, the CDR3 reads TGTGCCAGCAGCGTAGGCAGAGCGGGAGCCTACGAGCAGTACTTC.

The chain uses TRBV19 and TRBJ1-2, with D unclear. This CDR3 has 13 residues. The germline V gene encodes CDR1 LNHDA and CDR2 SQIVND (reference sequence). Between the trimmed V and J ends, which lost 2 bases and 8 bases, there was a span of 12 bases. CDR3 region: CASSITRLWGYTF. CDR3 bases: TGTGCCAGTAGTATAACTCGGTTATGGGGCTACACCTTC.

This chain joins TRBV4-2 and TRBJ2-7; the match to TRBD1 covers 7 bases. Unmatched junction bases numbered 11, after V lost 3 bases and J lost 6 bases. The CDR3 is made up of 15 amino acids. Germline lookup yields CDR1 LGHNA and CDR2 YNFKEQ. Here the CDR3 reads CASSHPGTARGEQYF. The CDR3 DNA is TGTGCCAGCAGCCACCCCGGGACAGCCCGCGGCGAGCAGTACTTC.

At least ten counts were recorded for this clone. The V and J genes are TRBV5-1 and TRBJ2-5; TRBD2 aligns across 9 bases. V trimming: 0 bases; J trimming: 5 bases; junction bases outside the gene matches: 8. The CDR3 loop spans 16 amino acids. From germline, CDR1 is SGHRS and CDR2 YFSETQ. The CDR3 is CASSLELAGELETQYF. The CDR3 nucleotides read TGCGCCAGCAGCTTGGAATTAGCGGGAGAATTGGAGACCCAGTACTTC.

The chain links TRBV10-2 to TRBJ1-2; D is possibly TRBD1 (5 bases). V was clipped by 1 base and J by 8 bases, with 8 bases between them. CDR1 and CDR2 (germline): WSHSY, SAAADI. CDR3 size: 12 residues. The CDR3 DNA is TGCGCCAGCAGTGAGTGGGGCTTGGGCTACACCTTC. Its translation: CASSEWGLGYTF.

Only one count was recorded for this clone. The chain combines TRBV5-1 with TRBJ1-1; D not resolved. V dropped 0 bases and J dropped 3 bases, with 18 bases sitting between them. Germline V gene data show CDR1 as SGHRS and CDR2 as YFSETQ. There are 17 residues in the CDR3. CDR3 sequence (DNA): TGCGCCAGCAGCTTGGGGAGGGTGACCCTCGGGGACACTGAAGCTTTCTTT. It yields the protein CASSLGRVTLGDTEAFF.

The rearrangement joins TRBV2 to TRBJ1-1; tentatively, D is TRBD1 (6 bases). The CDR3 sequence is 13 residues long. V lost 8 bases and J 3 bases, leaving 13 bases between the germline ends. From germline, CDR1 is SNHLY and CDR2 FYNNEI. The CDR3 sequence is CASSGTSYTEAFF. CDR3 in DNA: TGTGCCAGCTCGGGGACAAGTTACACTGAAGCTTTCTTT.

The rearrangement uses TRBV11-2 and TRBJ1-2, with no clear D. The CDR3 contains 15 residues. The germline V and J ends were trimmed by 1 base and 0 bases, with 9 bases remaining between them. Per the germline V gene, CDR1 is SGHAT and CDR2 is FQNNGV. The DNA of the CDR3 is TGTGCCAGCAGCTTAGTTGGAGGCTCTAACTATGGCTACACCTTC. As protein: CASSLVGGSNYGYTF.

This rearrangement joins TRBV13 to TRBJ2-3; TRBD1 aligns across 7 bases. The J segment lost 4 bases and the V segment lost 5 bases, leaving 12 bases of the junction unmatched. The CDR3 loop spans 16 amino acids. In germline, CDR1 is PRHDT, CDR2 FYEKMQ (reference sequence). The CDR3 here is CASSLQVGGEADTQYF. CDR3 sequence (DNA): TGTGCCAGCAGCCTACAGGTAGGGGGCGAAGCAGATACGCAGTATTTT.

The V call is TRBV18, the J call TRBJ2-1; D unclear. CDR1 is KGHSH, CDR2 LQKENI, per germline. CDR3 length: 16 amino acids. The V gene lost 6 bases and the J gene lost 5 bases, with 20 bases spanning the gap. The CDR3 DNA follows: TGTGCCAGCTCTCCCCGGCTCGGGTCGGCTGACAATGAGCAGTTCTTC. Translated: CASSPRLGSADNEQFF.

The gene calls are TRBV4-1 and TRBJ1-5; D might be TRBD1 (5 bases). Trimming pared 6 bases from V and 8 bases from J, leaving 14 bases between. In germline, CDR1 is MGHRA, CDR2 YSYEKL. There are 13 residues in the CDR3. CDR3 in DNA: TGCGCCAGCAGTCTGATACGGGGGGAGCCCCAGCATTTT. Protein: CASSLIRGEPQHF.

Only a few counts were recorded for this clone. This sequence joins TRBV5-1 and TRBJ1-2, with 9 bases matching TRBD1. Germline V gene data show CDR1 as SGHRS and CDR2 as YFSETQ. The CDR3 runs to 15 residues. After removal of 0 bases from V and 8 bases from J, the junction contained 8 bases not matched to a gene. CDR3 DNA: TGCGCCAGCAGCTTGGAGGGACAGGGACCATGGGGCTACACCTTC. Protein sequence: CASSLEGQGPWGYTF.

The V and J genes are TRBV2 and TRBJ2-1, with 11 bases matching TRBD2. Germline CDR1 is SNHLY and CDR2 is FYNNEI. After removal of 6 bases from V and 7 bases from J, the junction contained 8 bases not matched to a gene. The CDR3 has 15 residues. The CDR3 spells CASSLLAGVRNEQFF. The CDR3, as DNA: TGTGCCAGCAGCCTACTAGCGGGAGTACGGAATGAGCAGTTCTTC.

The chain uses TRBV28 and TRBJ1-2, with 7 nucleotides matching TRBD1. Germline loops: CDR1 MDHEN, CDR2 SYDVKM. V shed 6 bases and J 2 bases; nucleotides not matched to a gene: 0. The CDR3 length is 12 residues. The CDR3 loop reads CASRDRNYGYTF. Written as DNA, the CDR3 is TGTGCCAGCAGGGACAGGAACTATGGCTACACCTTC.

The rearrangement uses TRBV12-1 and TRBJ2-7; the D call of TRBD2 is as the table states it, not checked on the DNA. TRBV12-1 is termed a pseudogene. This CDR3 comprises 13 residues. The CDR3 coding sequence is TGTGCCAGCAGCTCGGGACTTGCCTACGAGCAGTACTTC. It specifies CASSSGLAYEQYF.

V usage is TRBV9 and J usage is TRBJ2-7, with a weak D call TRBD1 (5 bases). The CDR3 consists of 16 residues. The V end lost 0 bases, the J end lost 5 bases, and 18 bases lay between the germline ends. CDR1 SGDLS and CDR2 YYNGEE come from the germline V gene. In DNA, the CDR3 is TGTGCCAGCAGCGTAGGCCATTTAGGGGTTAGGGACGAGCAGTACTTC. Translating gives CASSVGHLGVRDEQYF.

The chain couples TRBV5-1 to TRBJ2-3; D not resolved. This CDR3 is built from 14 residues. V lost 0 bases to trimming and J lost 5 bases, with 10 bases between them. Looked up from germline, CDR1 is SGHRS and CDR2 is YFSETQ. The CDR3 coding sequence is TGCGCCAGCAGCTTGGCTAGAAGCCAAGATACGCAGTATTTT. This gives the protein CASSLARSQDTQYF.

The V call is TRBV6-2 or TRBV6-3, the J call TRBJ2-7; tentative D call: TRBD2 (6 bases). Trimming stripped 5 bases from V and 4 bases from J, with 9 bases between. The CDR3 runs to 12 residues. Germline V gene lookup returns CDR1 MNHEY and CDR2 SVGEGT. CDR3 DNA sequence: TGTGCCAGCAGTCACCGGGGGTACGAGCAGTACTTC. Translated, it gives CASSHRGYEQYF.

V gene TRBV3-1 (or the pseudogene TRBV3-2) combines with J gene TRBJ2-7; TRBD1 agrees at 10 bases. CDR1 LGHDT and CDR2 YNNKEL come from the germline V gene (reference sequence). J gave up 0 bases and V 3 bases, and 8 bases lay outside the gene matches. This CDR3 is built from 17 residues. CDR3 region: CASSHVAGTGASYEQYF. The CDR3 DNA reads TGTGCCAGCAGCCATGTAGCCGGGACAGGGGCCTCCTACGAGCAGTACTTC.

The rearrangement links TRBV9 to TRBJ2-5, with 10 bases matching TRBD2. J was trimmed by 5 bases and V by 4 bases; bases with no gene match: 11. Germline CDR1 SGDLS, CDR2 YYNGEE. This CDR3 has 16 residues. CDR3 bases: TGTGCCAGCAGCCCAAGGACGCTAGCGGGGGTGGAGACCCAGTACTTC. This sequence encodes CASSPRTLAGVETQYF.

There are a few counts of this clone. The rearrangement uses TRBV30 and TRBJ1-2; maybe TRBD1 (5 bases). With 2 bases removed from V and 3 bases from J, the gap between germline ends came to 13 bases. The CDR3 covers 14 residues. CDR1 and CDR2 from the germline V gene are GTSNPN and SVGIG (reference sequence). In DNA form, the CDR3 reads TGTGCCTGGAGTCAGGCAGGGATGTACTATGGCTACACCTTC. As protein: CAWSQAGMYYGYTF.

V and J are TRBV19 and TRBJ2-1; 7 bases are a match to TRBD1. Germline trimming cut 4 bases from V and 9 bases from J; bases unmatched to any gene: 9. From germline, CDR1 is LNHDA and CDR2 SQIVND (reference sequence). This CDR3 is 14 amino acids long. The CDR3: CASSTDRALGEQFF. CDR3 DNA sequence: TGTGCCAGTAGTACTGACAGGGCTTTAGGTGAGCAGTTCTTC.

The chain combines TRBV5-6 with TRBJ2-7; 8 bases align to TRBD2. The CDR3 totals 15 residues. In germline, CDR1 is SGHDT, CDR2 YYEEEE. With V trimmed by 5 bases and J by 2 bases, 9 bases remained unmatched. The CDR3 sequence: CASSPDSGGAYEQYF. For the CDR3, the DNA is TGTGCCAGCAGTCCGGACAGCGGGGGAGCCTACGAGCAGTACTTC.

This clone was detected once. The chain links TRBV7-8 to TRBJ2-7, with 7 bases matching TRBD2. Unmatched junction bases numbered 9, after V lost 4 bases and J lost 0 bases. The CDR3 contains 16 residues. CDR1 and CDR2 from the germline V gene are SGHVS and FQNEAQ. CDR3 DNA sequence: TGTGCCAGCAGCTCCCGTGCTGGCGGGAGCTCCTACGAGCAGTACTTC. Encoded protein: CASSSRAGGSSYEQYF. The full variable domain, with the rest looked up from reference TRBV7-8 and TRBJ2-7, is GAGVSQSPRYKVAKRGQDVALRCDPISGHVSLFWYQQALGQGPEFLTYFQNEAQLDKSGLPSDRFFAERPEGSVSTLKIQRTQQEDSAVYLCASSSRAGGSSYEQYFGPGTRLTVT.

This rearrangement joins TRBV2 to TRBJ2-7, with TRBD2 matching over 7 bases. After removal of 10 bases from V and 1 base from J, the junction contained 7 bases not matched to a gene. The CDR3 is 13 amino acids. Germline V gene lookup returns CDR1 SNHLY and CDR2 FYNNEI. This chain's CDR3 is CATPGRGSYEQYF. In nucleotides, the CDR3 is TGTGCCACCCCGGGGCGGGGGTCCTACGAGCAGTACTTC.

The chain employs TRBV9 and TRBJ2-1, with a weak D call TRBD2 (6 bases). Looked up from germline, CDR1 is SGDLS and CDR2 is YYNGEE. V shed 4 bases and J shed 4 bases, with 15 bases lying between them. The CDR3 length is 15 residues. CDR3 protein: CASSWEAGGYNEQFF. CDR3 in DNA: TGTGCCAGCAGCTGGGAAGCGGGTGGATACAATGAGCAGTTCTTC. Together with reference TRBV9 and TRBJ2-1, the CDR3 gives the full variable domain: DSGVTQTPKHLITATGQRVTLRCSPRSGDLSVYWYQQSLDQGLQFLIQYYNGEERAKGNILERFSAQQFPDLHSELNLSSLELGDSALYFCASSWEAGGYNEQFFGPGTRLTVL.

The CDR3 nucleotides are TGTGCCACCCATCTAGGGGGCAGCGGCACTGAAGCTTTCTTT. Protein sequence: CATHLGGSGTEAFF. The chain is built from TRBV6-5 and TRBJ1-1; 7 bases are a match to TRBD1. This CDR3 has 14 residues. The germline gives CDR1 MNHEY, CDR2 SVGAGI. V lost 10 bases to trimming and J lost 4 bases; unmatched junction nucleotides: 12.

V is TRBV9 and J is TRBJ2-7; 8 nucleotides line up with TRBD2. The junction had 5 bases not matched to a gene; V was cut back by 4 bases and J by 2 bases. CDR1 and CDR2 (germline): SGDLS, YYNGEE. The CDR3 consists of 14 residues. CDR3 residues: CASSSRGGAYEQYF. Written as DNA, the CDR3 is TGTGCCAGCAGCTCCCGGGGGGGGGCCTACGAGCAGTACTTC.